Each of the 23 T cell receptor beta chains below was sequenced from the same sample in a study of cytomegalovirus exposure and HLA in healthy donors. The method was immunoSEQ multiplex PCR; TCRdb's version includes in-frame clones alone and lacks a portion of them. The table records 150,000 or so clones, roughly nine tenths of them present only once. Sequenced sample: PBMCs. The receptors originated from a woman aged 18-35 years in good health and CMV-seronegative.

This chain links TRBV10-1 with TRBJ1-1; no clear D. V shed 3 bases and J shed 11 bases, with 13 bases lying between them. Germline CDR1 WNHNN, CDR2 SYGVQD (reference sequence). CDR3 length: 12 residues. This CDR3 is CASSDDATMAFF. Written as DNA, the CDR3 is TGCGCCAGCAGTGATGATGCCACAATGGCTTTCTTT.

This chain links TRBV18 with TRBJ1-1; 7 positions match TRBD1. The CDR3 is 16 amino acids. The ends lost 3 bases at V and 0 bases at J; junction bases unmatched: 7. Germline V gene lookup returns CDR1 KGHSH and CDR2 LQKENI. The DNA of the CDR3 is TGTGCCAGCTCACCGGGACAGTTACTCATGAACACTGAAGCTTTCTTT. Translating it yields CASSPGQLLMNTEAFF. The whole variable domain, filled in from reference TRBV18 and TRBJ1-1, reads NAGVMQNPRHLVRRRGQEARLRCSPMKGHSHVYWYRQLPEEGLKFMVYLQKENIIDESGMPKERFSAEFPKEGPSILRIQQVVRGDSAAYFCASSPGQLLMNTEAFFGQGTRLTVV.

V is TRBV5-1 and J is TRBJ1-6; D gene uncertain. V lost 4 bases to trimming and J lost 7 bases, with 12 bases between them. The CDR3 has 14 residues. Germline values: CDR1 SGHRS, CDR2 YFSETQ. CDR3 nucleotide sequence: TGCGCCAGCAGCCGCGCAGACGGGAATTCACCCCTCCACTTT. It yields the protein CASSRADGNSPLHF.

The chain couples TRBV10-3 to TRBJ2-3, with TRBD2 matching 13 bases. The length of the CDR3 is 16 residues. Trimming cost V 11 bases and J 3 bases; bases outside gene matches: 11. Germline CDR1 reads ENHRY; CDR2 reads SYGVKD. For the CDR3, the DNA is TGTGCCCCACTAGCGGGGGGGTGGAAAGTGACAGATACGCAGTATTTT. It yields the protein CAPLAGGWKVTDTQYF.

The chain is built from TRBV6-4 and TRBJ1-6, with 9 bases lining up with TRBD1. The CDR3 sequence is 15 residues long. Germline loops: CDR1 MRHNA, CDR2 SNTAGT. Trimming cost V 5 bases and J 6 bases; bases outside gene matches: 5. The CDR3 DNA reads as TGTGCCAGCAGTCCCACAGGGGGCTCTAATTCACCCCTCCACTTT. Its protein product is CASSPTGGSNSPLHF.

The chain recombines TRBV10-2 with TRBJ2-2; possibly TRBD2 for D (5 bases). The germline V gene encodes CDR1 WSHSY and CDR2 SAAADI. The ends were cut back, 7 bases at V and 2 bases at J, with 11 bases in the middle. The CDR3 is 14 amino acids. CDR3 sequence: CASISGSNTGELFF. DNA of the CDR3: TGCGCCAGCATTAGTGGGAGTAACACCGGGGAGCTGTTTTTT.

The CDR3 DNA follows: TGTGCCAGCAGCTTGGGGACAGGGGCCTCCTACGAGCAGTACTTC. Protein: CASSLGTGASYEQYF. The chain carries TRBV5-6 and TRBJ2-7; 9 bases align to TRBD1. V lost 0 bases to trimming and J lost 0 bases; unmatched junction nucleotides: 1. CDR3 length: 15 residues. Germline values: CDR1 SGHDT, CDR2 YYEEEE.

V gene TRBV2 combines with J gene TRBJ2-2, with 10 bases fitting TRBD1. Unmatched junction bases numbered 4, after V lost 8 bases and J lost 4 bases. Germline V lookup: CDR1 SNHLY, CDR2 FYNNEI. CDR3 length: 14 residues. The CDR3 region is CASRDRGATGELFF. The CDR3 DNA is TGTGCCAGCCGGGACAGGGGCGCCACCGGGGAGCTGTTTTTT.

The V and J genes are TRBV27 and TRBJ1-6, with D tentatively TRBD1 (6 bases). CDR1 and CDR2 (germline): MNHEY, SMNVEV (reference sequence). The CDR3 runs 13 residues. Trimming shortened V by 2 bases and J by 10 bases, and 9 bases separated the two germline ends. CDR3 protein: CASSLTGWSPLHF. CDR3 sequence (DNA): TGTGCCAGCAGTTTAACAGGGTGGTCACCCCTCCACTTT.

Concerning this clone: Other DNA sequences in this specimen translate into the identical CDR3. The gene calls are TRBV6-5 and TRBJ1-1, with a tentative D call TRBD1 (6 bases). Germline V gene data show CDR1 as MNHEY and CDR2 as SVGAGI. Deletions cut 1 base from V and 3 bases from J, with 12 bases between. This CDR3 comprises 15 residues. The CDR3 DNA is TGTGCCAGCAGTTACTTTAGGGGGTCGGACACTGAAGCTTTCTTT. It is translated as CASSYFRGSDTEAFF.

The chain employs TRBV10-2 and TRBJ2-7, with 10 positions matching TRBD2. With V trimmed by 5 bases and J by 2 bases, 6 bases remained unmatched. The germline V gene has CDR1 WSHSY and CDR2 SAAADI. The CDR3 runs to 15 residues. The CDR3 loop is CASSKIAGGAYEQYF. CDR3 nucleotide sequence: TGCGCCAGCAGTAAAATAGCGGGGGGCGCCTACGAGCAGTACTTC.

This chain links TRBV4-1 with TRBJ1-6; D possibly corresponds to TRBD1 (6 bases). The CDR3 is 17 amino acids. Per germline, CDR1 MGHRA and CDR2 YSYEKL. V shed 1 base and J shed 6 bases, with 16 bases lying between them. The CDR3 reads CASSQVTGQGSNSPLHF. CDR3 bases: TGCGCCAGCAGCCAAGTGACGGGCCAGGGGTCTAATTCACCCCTCCACTTT.

This clone was seen a single time. J is TRBJ1-6 and V is TRBV5-4; TRBD1 is a possible D gene (5 bases). CDR3 length: 14 residues. V shed 4 bases and J shed 12 bases, with 17 bases lying between them. The V gene's germline CDR1 is SGHNT and CDR2 YYREEE (reference sequence). The CDR3 here is CASSSPGGLLPLHF. The CDR3 nucleotides are TGTGCCAGCAGCAGCCCCGGGGGATTGCTACCCCTCCACTTT. Complete variable domain (other parts from reference TRBV5-4 and TRBJ1-6): ETGVTQSPTHLIKTRGQQVTLRCSSQSGHNTVSWYQQALGQGPQFIFQYYREEENGRGNFPPRFSGLQFPNYSSELNVNALELDDSALYLCASSSPGGLLPLHFGNGTRLTVT.

The V call is TRBV29-1, the J call TRBJ2-7; weak D call: TRBD1 (6 bases). V gave up 1 base and J gave up 0 bases, with 10 bases separating them. The CDR3 extends over 14 amino acids. Per germline, CDR1 SQVTM and CDR2 ANQGSEA. CDR3 nucleotides: TGCAGCGTTGAAGGGCAGGGGCCCTCCTACGAGCAGTACTTC. It translates to CSVEGQGPSYEQYF.

CDR3 in DNA: TGTGCCACCAGGACCGGGACAGCAAACACTGAAGCTTTCTTT. It yields the protein CATRTGTANTEAFF. V gene TRBV6-6 combines with J gene TRBJ1-1, with 7 bases that match TRBD1. J was trimmed by 2 bases and V by 10 bases; bases with no gene match: 10. Germline CDR1 is MNHNY and CDR2 is SVGAGI (reference sequence). This CDR3 comprises 14 residues.

V and J are TRBV7-3 and TRBJ2-1; 8 positions agree with TRBD2. Germline V CDR1 and CDR2: SGHTA, FQGTGA. CDR3 length: 15 amino acids. J lost 9 bases, V lost 4 bases, and 11 bases had no gene match. CDR3: CASSSGGGHSIEQFF. The CDR3, as DNA: TGTGCCAGCAGCTCCGGCGGGGGGCATAGTATTGAGCAGTTCTTC.

V usage is TRBV7-9 and J usage is TRBJ2-7; TRBD2 might be the D (6 bases). V lost 7 bases and J 0 bases, leaving 13 bases between the germline ends. From germline, CDR1 is SEHNR and CDR2 FQNEAQ (reference sequence). CDR3 length: 14 amino acids. CDR3 region: CASMLRENSYEQYF. In DNA, the CDR3 is TGTGCCAGCATGCTGCGGGAAAACTCCTACGAGCAGTACTTC.

The J gene is TRBJ1-1, the V gene TRBV7-9; 7 bases map to TRBD1. Germline loops: CDR1 SEHNR, CDR2 FQNEAQ (reference sequence). J gave up 3 bases and V 5 bases, and 12 bases lay outside the gene matches. The CDR3 covers 16 residues. CDR3: CASSRSRQGTDTEAFF. The CDR3 coding sequence is TGTGCCAGCAGCCGAAGCAGACAGGGTACGGACACTGAAGCTTTCTTT.

The chain combines TRBV6-5 with TRBJ2-4; tentative D call: TRBD2 (6 bases). This CDR3 has 11 amino acids. The germline V gene has CDR1 MNHEY and CDR2 SVGAGI. Trimming removed 6 bases at V and 10 bases at J, with 10 bases between. The CDR3 sequence is CASSDGGIQYF. CDR3 bases: TGTGCCAGCAGCGACGGGGGAATTCAGTACTTC.

The V and J genes are TRBV11-1 and TRBJ2-1, with no clear D. This CDR3 has 13 amino acids. Trimming pared 5 bases from V and 7 bases from J, leaving 12 bases between. Germline CDR1 SGHAT, CDR2 FQDESV (reference sequence). The CDR3 loop reads CASSTPPRNEQFF. CDR3 nucleotides: TGTGCCAGCAGCACACCTCCGAGGAATGAGCAGTTCTTC.

This chain connects TRBV5-4 to TRBJ2-7; D may be TRBD1 (6 bases). Trimming took 4 bases from V and 0 from J, leaving 14 bases between them. Germline V gene lookup returns CDR1 SGHNT and CDR2 YYREEE (reference sequence). The CDR3 runs to 15 residues. CDR3 in DNA: TGTGCCAGCAGCCTAGGGGGTACGAGCTCCTACGAGCAGTACTTC. Translated: CASSLGGTSSYEQYF.

The chain recombines TRBV5-6 with TRBJ1-1; D is perhaps TRBD1 (6 bases). Germline V gene data show CDR1 as SGHDT and CDR2 as YYEEEE. V was pared by 3 bases and J by 1 base, with 10 bases between. The CDR3 length is 14 residues. This chain's CDR3 is CASSSGQPNTEAFF. The CDR3 DNA sequence: TGTGCCAGCAGCTCCGGACAGCCGAACACTGAAGCTTTCTTT.

The chain uses TRBV6-6 and TRBJ2-1, with 9 bases identical to TRBD1. Germline-derived CDR1 and CDR2 are MNHNY and SVGAGI (reference sequence). The ends lost 6 bases at V and 4 bases at J; junction bases unmatched: 10. The CDR3 sequence is 16 residues long. The CDR3 DNA sequence: TGTGCCAGCAGATCCGCCGGGACAGGGACGTACAATGAGCAGTTCTTC. It codes for CASRSAGTGTYNEQFF.